A single sample gave rise to the 25 T cell receptor beta chains below, sequenced in a study of blood T cell repertoires in COVID-19. Sequencing used immunoSEQ multiplex PCR; TCRdb keeps in-frame clones, though not all of them. This sample has some 250,000 clones, with about 89% found just once. Sequenced: PBMCs or T cells enriched from blood (not recorded which). These receptors were taken from a middle-aged man who had recovered from COVID-19.

J is TRBJ1-3 and V is TRBV13; no reliable D call. Per germline, CDR1 PRHDT and CDR2 FYEKMQ (reference sequence). V lost 4 bases and J 1 base, leaving 14 bases between the germline ends. The CDR3 runs to 16 residues. The CDR3 DNA is TGTGCCAGCAGCTCGACCGAGGGTGGATCTGGAAACACCATATATTTT. This translates into CASSSTEGGSGNTIYF. The full variable domain, in which reference TRBV13 and TRBJ1-3 provide the parts outside the CDR3, is AAGVIQSPRHLIKEKRETATLKCYPIPRHDTVYWYQQGPGQDPQFLISFYEKMQSDKGSIPDRFSAQQFSDYHSELNMSSLELGDSALYFCASSSTEGGSGNTIYFGEGSWLTVV.

The chain is built from TRBV3-1 (or the pseudogene TRBV3-2) and TRBJ1-1; 9 nucleotides align to TRBD1. Germline-derived CDR1 and CDR2 are LGHDT and YNNKEL (reference sequence). The CDR3 extends over 16 amino acids. Trimming cost V 2 bases and J 1 base; bases outside gene matches: 5. The CDR3 spells CASSQNRGQGNTEAFF. The CDR3 region has the DNA TGTGCCAGCAGCCAAAACAGGGGGCAGGGGAACACTGAAGCTTTCTTT.

The rearrangement joins TRBV29-1 to TRBJ2-7, with unresolved D. Germline V gene data show CDR1 as SQVTM and CDR2 as ANQGSEA. V lost 6 bases to trimming and J lost 3 bases, with 18 bases between them. The CDR3 totals 14 residues. CDR3 bases: TGCAGCGTCACTTCAGGTCGGATAATCTACGAGCAGTACTTC. This translates into CSVTSGRIIYEQYF.

This chain joins TRBV18 and TRBJ2-7; 7 bases line up with TRBD1. CDR1 is KGHSH, CDR2 LQKENI, per germline. This CDR3 region has 13 residues. The V gene end was trimmed by 6 bases and the J gene end by 4 bases; junction bases not matched to a gene: 6. In DNA form, the CDR3 reads TGTGCCAGCTCTAATGGACAGGCTTACGAGCAGTACTTC. Translation: CASSNGQAYEQYF.

This chain uses TRBV6-8 with TRBJ2-3, with 7 bases that match TRBD1. After removal of 8 bases from V and 1 base from J, the junction contained 12 bases not matched to a gene. CDR1 is MNHGY and CDR2 is SAAAGT in the germline V gene. This CDR3 is 16 amino acids long. The CDR3 here is CASRPPPGQRTDTQYF. In DNA form, the CDR3 reads TGTGCCAGCCGCCCCCCCCCGGGACAGCGCACAGATACGCAGTATTTT.

The V call is TRBV2, the J call TRBJ1-5; no definite D call. The CDR3 is 13 residues long. Trimming removed 0 bases from V and 16 bases from J, with 16 bases in between. Germline assignment: CDR1 SNHLY and CDR2 FYNNEI. For the CDR3, the DNA is TGTGCCAGCAGTGAAGCTTCGTGGATGCAGGCCCATTTT. This encodes CASSEASWMQAHF.

The chain carries TRBV7-2 and TRBJ1-5, with TRBD1 as a possible D gene (5 bases). CDR1 and CDR2 (germline): SGHTA, FQGNSA. This CDR3 has 14 amino acids. V shed 3 bases and J shed 7 bases, with 13 bases lying between them. DNA for the CDR3: TGTGCCAGCAGCTTGTCCAGGGTTCAACAGCCCCAGCATTTT. As protein: CASSLSRVQQPQHF.

The gene calls are TRBV19 and TRBJ2-5, with D perhaps matching TRBD1 (5 bases). Between the trimmed V and J ends, which lost 1 base and 5 bases, there was a span of 11 bases. Germline V CDR1 and CDR2: LNHDA, SQIVND (reference sequence). The CDR3 is 14 amino acids. The CDR3, as DNA: TGTGCCAGTAGTATAGGCAGGGTTCACGAGACCCAGTACTTC. Amino acid sequence: CASSIGRVHETQYF. The entire variable domain, with the rest obtained from reference TRBV19 and TRBJ2-5, is as follows: DGGITQSPKYLFRKEGQNVTLSCEQNLNHDAMYWYRQDPGQGLRLIYYSQIVNDFQKGDIAEGYSVSREKKESFPLTVTSAQKNPTAFYLCASSIGRVHETQYFGPGTRLLVL.

This rearrangement joins TRBV5-6 to TRBJ1-2; the match to TRBD1 covers 8 bases. With V trimmed by 0 bases and J by 7 bases, 8 bases remained unmatched. The germline V gene has CDR1 SGHDT and CDR2 YYEEEE. This CDR3 spans 15 amino acids. DNA of the CDR3: TGTGCCAGCAGCTTGGGGCGGACAGGGTGGAGTGGCTACACCTTC. Residues: CASSLGRTGWSGYTF.

The V call is TRBV19, the J call TRBJ1-5; 7 nucleotides match TRBD1. The CDR3 is 15 residues long. Germline values: CDR1 LNHDA, CDR2 SQIVND (reference sequence). V dropped 4 bases and J dropped 9; count of bases not matched to a gene: 12. The CDR3 reads CASSTPGRWTGPQHF. CDR3 nucleotide sequence: TGTGCCAGTAGTACCCCGGGCAGGTGGACAGGGCCCCAGCATTTT. The full variable domain, with the rest looked up from reference TRBV19 and TRBJ1-5, is DGGITQSPKYLFRKEGQNVTLSCEQNLNHDAMYWYRQDPGQGLRLIYYSQIVNDFQKGDIAEGYSVSREKKESFPLTVTSAQKNPTAFYLCASSTPGRWTGPQHFGDGTRLSIL.

The rearrangement uses TRBV5-1 and TRBJ2-5; TRBD1 matches 8 bases. Germline trimming cut 4 bases from V and 1 base from J; bases unmatched to any gene: 6. The CDR3 is made up of 15 amino acids. The germline CDR1 and CDR2 sequences are SGHRS and YFSETQ. The CDR3 region is CASSGRTGSQETQYF. The CDR3 DNA is TGCGCCAGCAGCGGCAGGACAGGGAGCCAAGAGACCCAGTACTTC.

This sequence joins TRBV7-3 and TRBJ2-3; 7 bases fit TRBD2. The trim removed 6 bases at V and 6 bases at J, leaving 6 bases unmatched. CDR1 is SGHTA, CDR2 FQGTGA, per germline. The CDR3 spans 13 residues. The CDR3 region has the DNA TGTGCCAGCAGGCCCACTAGCGCGGATACGCAGTATTTT. It encodes CASRPTSADTQYF.

The chain joins TRBV18 to TRBJ2-7; 7 bases fit TRBD2. V shed 3 bases and J 5 bases; nucleotides not matched to a gene: 7. The CDR3 loop spans 14 amino acids. The V gene's germline CDR1 is KGHSH and CDR2 LQKENI. CDR3 in amino acids: CASSPRRTSDEQYF. In DNA form, the CDR3 reads TGTGCCAGCTCACCCCGGAGGACTAGTGACGAGCAGTACTTC.

The chain is built from TRBV15 and TRBJ2-3, with 7 positions matching TRBD1. The V segment lost 1 base and the J segment 5 bases; nucleotides outside the gene matches: 6. The V gene's germline CDR1 is LNHNV and CDR2 YYDKDF (reference sequence). This CDR3 is built from 15 residues. CDR3: CATSRGRGREDTQYF. The CDR3 DNA sequence: TGTGCCACCAGCAGAGGAAGGGGGCGCGAAGATACGCAGTATTTT.

This clone showed up just once. CDR3 DNA: TGTGCCAGCAGTCCTGGACAGCCCCCACGCGAGCAGTACTTC. It translates to CASSPGQPPREQYF. The genes are TRBV28 and TRBJ2-7; perhaps TRBD1 as D (6 bases). The germline V gene encodes CDR1 MDHEN and CDR2 SYDVKM. Trimming took off 5 bases at V and 6 bases at J, with 17 bases between the two ends. The CDR3 contains 14 residues.

The chain employs TRBV4-2 and TRBJ2-1; 11 bases line up with TRBD2. Per germline, CDR1 LGHNA and CDR2 YNFKEQ. V shed 4 bases and J 5 bases; nucleotides not matched to a gene: 7. The CDR3 contains 16 residues. CDR3 sequence: CASSRDRGLADNEQFF. For the CDR3, the DNA is TGTGCCAGCAGCCGCGATAGGGGACTAGCGGACAATGAGCAGTTCTTC.

The rearrangement links TRBV5-1 to TRBJ1-2, with D unresolved. The germline V gene encodes CDR1 SGHRS and CDR2 YFSETQ. There are 15 residues in the CDR3. V gave up 0 bases and J gave up 0 bases, with 9 bases separating them. This CDR3 reads CASSLAETANYGYTF. CDR3 sequence (DNA): TGCGCCAGCAGCTTGGCAGAGACTGCTAACTATGGCTACACCTTC.

The V and J genes are TRBV14 and TRBJ2-3; D may be TRBD1 (5 bases). V lost 4 bases to trimming and J lost 1 base, with 18 bases between them. The CDR3 consists of 17 residues. CDR1 and CDR2 from the germline V gene are SGHDN and FVKESK. The CDR3 DNA reads as TGTGCCAGCAGCCCCACTTGGGGCGCCCCTGGCACAGATACGCAGTATTTT. Its translation is CASSPTWGAPGTDTQYF. The whole variable domain, remainder taken from reference TRBV14 and TRBJ2-3, is EAGVTQFPSHSVIEKGQTVTLRCDPISGHDNLYWYRRVMGKEIKFLLHFVKESKQDESGMPNNRFLAERTGGTYSTLKVQPAELEDSGVYFCASSPTWGAPGTDTQYFGPGTRLTVL.

J is TRBJ1-1 and V is TRBV10-2; no clear D gene. Germline V CDR1 and CDR2: WSHSY, SAAADI. Trimming stripped 2 bases from V and 4 bases from J, with 8 bases between. CDR3 length: 13 residues. CDR3 loop: CASSEQRGTEAFF. The CDR3 DNA reads as TGCGCCAGCAGTGAGCAGCGCGGCACTGAAGCTTTCTTT.

The chain carries TRBV28 and TRBJ1-1, with TRBD1 as a possible D gene (5 bases). V gave up 7 bases and J gave up 2 bases, with 8 bases separating them. The CDR3 extends over 12 amino acids. The germline V gene encodes CDR1 MDHEN and CDR2 SYDVKM. The CDR3 loop reads CASIGGNTEAFF. The CDR3, as DNA: TGTGCCAGCATCGGGGGAAACACTGAAGCTTTCTTT. Drawing the rest from reference TRBV28 and TRBJ1-1, the complete variable domain is DVKVTQSSRYLVKRTGEKVFLECVQDMDHENMFWYRQDPGLGLRLIYFSYDVKMKEKGDIPEGYSVSREKKERFSLILESASTNQTSMYLCASIGGNTEAFFGQGTRLTVV.

The V and J genes are TRBV5-6 and TRBJ1-1; D is possibly TRBD1 (6 bases). CDR3 length equals 16 residues. V lost 4 bases and J 0 bases, leaving 16 bases between the germline ends. CDR1 is SGHDT, CDR2 YYEEEE, per germline. CDR3: CASSEGFGGLNTEAFF. CDR3 in DNA: TGTGCCAGCAGCGAGGGTTTTGGGGGCTTGAACACTGAAGCTTTCTTT. Together with reference TRBV5-6 and TRBJ1-1, the CDR3 gives the full variable domain: DAGVTQSPTHLIKTRGQQVTLRCSPKSGHDTVSWYQQALGQGPQFIFQYYEEEERQRGNFPDRFSGHQFPNYSSELNVNALLLGDSALYLCASSEGFGGLNTEAFFGQGTRLTVV.

V gene TRBV12-3 or TRBV12-4 combines with J gene TRBJ1-5; 8 nucleotides line up with TRBD1. The CDR3 is 13 amino acids. Trimming removed 5 bases from V and 7 bases from J; junction bases left unmatched: 4. The CDR3 loop is CASSGQGVQPQHF. The DNA of the CDR3 is TGTGCCAGCAGTGGACAGGGTGTCCAGCCCCAGCATTTT.

The chain uses TRBV25-1 and TRBJ1-1; maybe TRBD1 (5 bases). V dropped 3 bases and J dropped 5 bases, with 16 bases sitting between them. CDR3 length: 15 residues. Germline V gives CDR1 MGHDK, CDR2 SYGVNS. The CDR3 is CASSEAGHVGTEAFF. The CDR3, as DNA: TGTGCCAGCAGTGAGGCCGGACATGTCGGGACTGAAGCTTTCTTT.

This chain uses TRBV7-3 with TRBJ2-5; 7 bases fit TRBD2. V shed 0 bases, J shed 4 bases, and the junction held 5 bases outside the gene matches. Germline values: CDR1 SGHTA, CDR2 FQGTGA. This CDR3 is built from 15 residues. CDR3 protein: CASSLTAGRAETQYF. The CDR3 nucleotides read TGTGCCAGCAGCTTAACAGCAGGGAGGGCAGAGACCCAGTACTTC.

CDR3 DNA sequence: TGCGCCAGCAGCCCAGGGGGCGCGGAGGTAGAGACCCAGTACTTC. This sequence encodes CASSPGGAEVETQYF. The gene calls are TRBV5-1 and TRBJ2-5, with TRBD1 matching 8 bases. The CDR3 is 15 amino acids. J lost 4 bases, V lost 4 bases, and 9 bases had no gene match. Per germline, CDR1 SGHRS and CDR2 YFSETQ.